These 13 T cell receptor beta chains originate from one sample sequenced in a study of shared clonotypes between healthy human individuals. Libraries were prepared by immunoSEQ multiplex PCR; TCRdb keeps only in-frame clonotypes and omits some of them. The table shows over a million clones, with approximately 97% occurring only once. Input material: naive CD4+ T cells sorted from blood. Noted subset: CD45RA+ positively selected. The origin of the receptors is a man in his thirties or forties in good health.

CDR3 DNA: TGTGCCAGCTTCTCCGACAGGCTCGAGCAGTACTTC. Its translation is CASFSDRLEQYF. The chain carries TRBV2 and TRBJ2-7; a possible D gene is TRBD1 (6 bases). Trimming took 8 bases from V and 6 from J, leaving 14 bases between them. The CDR3 covers 12 residues. Germline lookup yields CDR1 SNHLY and CDR2 FYNNEI.

This rearrangement joins TRBV7-2 to TRBJ2-7; D is unclear. Trimming removed 1 base from V and 0 bases from J, with 10 bases in between. The V gene's germline CDR1 is SGHTA and CDR2 FQGNSA. The CDR3 consists of 15 residues. The CDR3 reads CASSLEAGPSYEQYF. Here the CDR3 DNA reads TGTGCCAGCAGCTTAGAGGCAGGTCCCTCCTACGAGCAGTACTTC.

This chain joins TRBV5-1 and TRBJ2-7, with D possibly being TRBD1 (6 bases). The CDR3 length is 16 residues. Germline V gene data show CDR1 as SGHRS and CDR2 as YFSETQ. V was clipped by 4 bases and J by 0 bases, with 17 bases between them. The CDR3: CASSLGLRDNSYEQYF. The CDR3 DNA is TGCGCCAGCAGCCTGGGGCTCCGGGACAACTCCTACGAGCAGTACTTC.

The V and J genes are TRBV15 and TRBJ2-5; perhaps TRBD2 as D (6 bases). The germline V gene encodes CDR1 LNHNV and CDR2 YYDKDF (reference sequence). V shed 1 base and J shed 6 bases, with 15 bases lying between them. This CDR3 is 15 amino acids long. The CDR3 DNA reads as TGTGCCACCAGCAGAGGGGGGGTGGCTTCTCAGACCCAGTACTTC. Residues: CATSRGGVASQTQYF. Full variable domain (outside the CDR3, taken from reference TRBV15 and TRBJ2-5): DAMVIQNPRYQVTQFGKPVTLSCSQTLNHNVMYWYQQKSSQAPKLLFHYYDKDFNNEADTPDNFQSRRPNTSFCFLDIRSPGLGDTAMYLCATSRGGVASQTQYFGPGTRLLVL.

The V and J genes are TRBV5-8 and TRBJ2-7; TRBD1 is a possible D gene (5 bases). CDR1 SGHTS and CDR2 YDEGEE come from the germline V gene. The V end was cut by 0 bases, the J end by 2 bases, with 9 bases between. CDR3 length: 14 residues. The CDR3 DNA is TGTGCCAGCAGCTTGGGTACAGGCCCCTACGAGCAGTACTTC. It yields the protein CASSLGTGPYEQYF.

Only one count was recorded for this clone. CDR3 nucleotide sequence: TGTGCCAGTATCCACGACAGCAACTATGGCTACACCTTC. Protein sequence: CASIHDSNYGYTF. The chain has TRBV19 and TRBJ1-2, with D tentatively TRBD1 (5 bases). Between the trimmed V and J ends, which lost 7 bases and 2 bases, there was a span of 11 bases. The CDR3 covers 13 residues. The germline gives CDR1 LNHDA, CDR2 SQIVND (reference sequence). The whole variable domain, remainder taken from reference TRBV19 and TRBJ1-2, is DGGITQSPKYLFRKEGQNVTLSCEQNLNHDAMYWYRQDPGQGLRLIYYSQIVNDFQKGDIAEGYSVSREKKESFPLTVTSAQKNPTAFYLCASIHDSNYGYTFGSGTRLTVV.

This chain joins TRBV5-4 and TRBJ2-1; 13 nucleotides line up with TRBD2. This CDR3 is 15 amino acids long. The V and J ends lost 0 bases and 10 bases, in that order; junction bases with no gene match: 4. Germline CDR1 is SGHNT and CDR2 is YYREEE (reference sequence). The CDR3 DNA reads TGTGCCAGCAGCTTGGAACTAGCGGGAGGGCAAGAGCAGTTCTTC. Its translation is CASSLELAGGQEQFF. Full variable domain (outside the CDR3, taken from reference TRBV5-4 and TRBJ2-1): ETGVTQSPTHLIKTRGQQVTLRCSSQSGHNTVSWYQQALGQGPQFIFQYYREEENGRGNFPPRFSGLQFPNYSSELNVNALELDDSALYLCASSLELAGGQEQFFGPGTRLTVL.

The CDR3 sequence: CASSNRQGRRHNEQFF. CDR3 nucleotide sequence: TGCGCCAGCAGTAATAGACAGGGTCGACGTCACAATGAGCAGTTCTTC. The J gene is TRBJ2-1, the V gene TRBV5-1; 7 bases fit TRBD1. This CDR3 has 16 amino acids. The germline gives CDR1 SGHRS, CDR2 YFSETQ. With V trimmed by 5 bases and J by 5 bases, 13 bases remained unmatched.

The chain joins TRBV29-1 to TRBJ2-1; 7 bases are a match to TRBD1. Germline assignment: CDR1 SQVTM and CDR2 ANQGSEA. The CDR3 is 15 amino acids. J was trimmed by 5 bases and V by 8 bases; bases with no gene match: 15. The chain's CDR3 is CSCIRPGQKNNEQFF. The CDR3 region has the DNA TGCAGCTGCATTCGGCCGGGACAGAAGAACAATGAGCAGTTCTTC.

As to this clone: Other nucleotide sequences from this sample produce the same CDR3. The J gene is TRBJ2-7, the V gene TRBV29-1, with 7 bases fitting TRBD1. Germline CDR1 reads SQVTM; CDR2 reads ANQGSEA. The V and J ends lost 7 bases and 2 bases, in that order; junction bases with no gene match: 5. The CDR3 spans 12 residues. The CDR3 is CSAKTGTYEQYF. In nucleotides, the CDR3 is TGCAGCGCCAAGACAGGGACCTACGAGCAGTACTTC.

This rearrangement joins TRBV6-6 to TRBJ1-1; D is ambiguous. The CDR3 has 13 amino acids. Trimming pared 0 bases from V and 3 bases from J, leaving 5 bases between. Germline lookup yields CDR1 MNHNY and CDR2 SVGAGI (reference sequence). The CDR3 loop is CASSYSIDTEAFF. The CDR3 DNA sequence: TGTGCCAGCAGTTACTCGATTGACACTGAAGCTTTCTTT.

This clone was detected many times. The rearrangement joins TRBV19 to TRBJ2-1, with 10 bases lining up with TRBD2. The germline V gene encodes CDR1 LNHDA and CDR2 SQIVND (reference sequence). Trimming cost V 7 bases and J 8 bases; bases outside gene matches: 11. This CDR3 has 15 residues. The CDR3 DNA reads as TGTGCCAGTACTCTGGCGGCTAGCGGGAGCCATGAGCAGTTCTTC. Translated, it gives CASTLAASGSHEQFF.

Remarks on this clone: Within the sample, other DNA sequences also encode this same CDR3. The chain recombines TRBV5-4 with TRBJ2-7; perhaps TRBD1 as D (5 bases). With 0 bases removed from V and 4 bases from J, the gap between germline ends came to 11 bases. The CDR3 is 14 residues long. Germline V CDR1 and CDR2: SGHNT, YYREEE (reference sequence). CDR3 bases: TGTGCCAGCAGCTTGGAGGGCAGGGCTTACGAGCAGTACTTC. Translation: CASSLEGRAYEQYF.